Below are 17 T cell receptor beta chains sequenced from a single sample in a study of T cell responses to AZD1222 COVID-19 vaccine. The repertoire was sequenced with immunoSEQ multiplex PCR; TCRdb's copy has only in-frame clones and lacks some. The sample includes about 140,000 clones, 80% to 95% of them seen just once. The sample in question was peripheral blood, obtained 28 days after the second AZD1222 dose. All receptors come from an adult who received the AZD1222 COVID-19 vaccine.

This chain uses TRBV5-5 with TRBJ2-2; the D gene is possibly TRBD2 (6 bases). There are 15 residues in the CDR3. Trimming cost V 4 bases and J 3 bases, with 13 bases left between them. CDR1 is SGHKS, CDR2 YYEKEE, per germline (reference sequence). The CDR3 DNA sequence: TGTGCCAGCAGCCCGTCCGGGGGAGACACCGGGGAGCTGTTTTTT. Protein: CASSPSGGDTGELFF.

This sequence joins TRBV28 and TRBJ2-7; 7 nucleotides agree with TRBD1. J lost 5 bases, V lost 3 bases, and 7 bases had no gene match. The CDR3 spans 14 residues. CDR1 and CDR2 (germline): MDHEN, SYDVKM. The CDR3 DNA follows: TGTGCCAGCAGTTTTAATGACAGGGTAGACGAGCAGTACTTC. This codes for CASSFNDRVDEQYF. The full variable domain, rest sourced from reference TRBV28 and TRBJ2-7, is DVKVTQSSRYLVKRTGEKVFLECVQDMDHENMFWYRQDPGLGLRLIYFSYDVKMKEKGDIPEGYSVSREKKERFSLILESASTNQTSMYLCASSFNDRVDEQYFGPGTRLTVT.

The chain combines TRBV5-6 with TRBJ1-4; TRBD1 aligns across 8 bases. Germline assignment: CDR1 SGHDT and CDR2 YYEEEE. The V and J ends lost 3 bases and 8 bases, in that order; junction bases with no gene match: 6. This CDR3 region has 14 residues. This chain's CDR3 is CASSSPQGGEKLFF. The CDR3 nucleotides read TGTGCCAGCAGCTCCCCACAGGGGGGCGAAAAACTGTTTTTT.

This clone was detected many times. The chain joins TRBV4-1 to TRBJ1-2; possibly TRBD1 for D (6 bases). Trimming took off 4 bases at V and 2 bases at J, with 8 bases between the two ends. Germline loops: CDR1 MGHRA, CDR2 YSYEKL. This CDR3 spans 13 amino acids. The CDR3 loop reads CASSPGTNYGYTF. The CDR3 DNA is TGCGCCAGCAGCCCCGGGACAAACTATGGCTACACCTTC.

This clone was seen a single time. The V and J genes are TRBV5-1 and TRBJ1-1; tentative D call: TRBD1 (5 bases). This CDR3 has 13 residues. Trimming cost V 4 bases and J 6 bases, with 13 bases left between them. Germline loops: CDR1 SGHRS, CDR2 YFSETQ. The CDR3 DNA follows: TGCGCCAGCAGCCTCTTGGGGGTGGCTGAAGCTTTCTTT. This gives the protein CASSLLGVAEAFF.

The chain has TRBV19 and TRBJ1-3, with a tentative D call TRBD1 (5 bases). Germline V lookup: CDR1 LNHDA, CDR2 SQIVND (reference sequence). Trimming took 5 bases from V and 0 from J, leaving 11 bases between them. The CDR3 has 15 residues. CDR3 DNA sequence: TGTGCCAGTAGTGACAGCTCCTCCTCTGGAAACACCATATATTTT. Protein sequence: CASSDSSSSGNTIYF.

This chain uses TRBV28 with TRBJ1-2; the D is unclear. Germline CDR1 is MDHEN and CDR2 is SYDVKM. The CDR3 totals 14 residues. The V end lost 5 bases, the J end lost 5 bases, and 15 bases lay between the germline ends. In DNA form, the CDR3 reads TGTGCCAGCAGTACCGGGCCTTTTCTTTATGGCTACACCTTC. As protein: CASSTGPFLYGYTF.

The V call is TRBV28, the J call TRBJ1-5, with 7 bases fitting TRBD1. CDR1 is MDHEN and CDR2 is SYDVKM in the germline V gene. The CDR3 extends over 21 amino acids. J lost 1 base, V lost 5 bases, and 23 bases had no gene match. The CDR3 reads CASSPSSEGGDRDRSNQPQHF. CDR3 bases: TGTGCCAGCAGTCCCTCAAGCGAGGGGGGGGACCGGGACAGAAGCAATCAGCCCCAGCATTTT. The full variable domain, in which reference TRBV28 and TRBJ1-5 provide the parts outside the CDR3, is DVKVTQSSRYLVKRTGEKVFLECVQDMDHENMFWYRQDPGLGLRLIYFSYDVKMKEKGDIPEGYSVSREKKERFSLILESASTNQTSMYLCASSPSSEGGDRDRSNQPQHFGDGTRLSIL.

The chain links TRBV3-1 (or the pseudogene TRBV3-2) to TRBJ1-1; the D gene is possibly TRBD1 (5 bases). The CDR3 covers 14 residues. Per the germline V gene, CDR1 is LGHDT and CDR2 is YNNKEL (reference sequence). The V gene lost 0 bases and the J gene lost 5 bases, with 10 bases spanning the gap. CDR3 loop: CASSQDLGVTEAFF. The DNA for the CDR3 is TGTGCCAGCAGCCAAGATTTAGGGGTTACTGAAGCTTTCTTT.

The genes are TRBV27 and TRBJ1-5; 8 nucleotides match TRBD1. Germline V gene data show CDR1 as MNHEY and CDR2 as SMNVEV (reference sequence). After removal of 4 bases from V and 0 bases from J, the junction contained 5 bases not matched to a gene. The CDR3 covers 16 residues. The CDR3 sequence is CASSSDRVYSNQPQHF. The CDR3 nucleotides read TGTGCCAGCAGTTCGGACAGGGTGTATAGCAATCAGCCCCAGCATTTT.

This chain links TRBV9 with TRBJ1-1; D not resolved. The CDR3 runs 13 residues. Per germline, CDR1 SGDLS and CDR2 YYNGEE. Trimming stripped 0 bases from V and 5 bases from J, with 8 bases between. CDR3 bases: TGTGCCAGCAGCGTAGCTTGGGAAACTGAAGCTTTCTTT. Translation: CASSVAWETEAFF.

The chain combines TRBV15 with TRBJ1-5; 10 bases are a match to TRBD1. The CDR3 runs to 17 residues. V lost 3 bases and J lost 6; bases outside the gene matches: 11. In germline, CDR1 is LNHNV, CDR2 YYDKDF (reference sequence). The CDR3 here is CATSRAGTGAISQPQHF. The CDR3 DNA is TGTGCCACCAGCAGGGCTGGGACAGGGGCAATTTCTCAGCCCCAGCATTTT.

The J gene is TRBJ2-1, the V gene TRBV9; 16 nucleotides line up with TRBD2. Germline CDR1 is SGDLS and CDR2 is YYNGEE. V lost 7 bases, J lost 12 bases, and 10 bases stayed unmatched. The CDR3 is 15 amino acids. The CDR3 region has the DNA TGTGCCAGCGGGGAACCGGGACTAGCGGGAGGGAGGCAGTTCTTC. This translates into CASGEPGLAGGRQFF.

The rearrangement links TRBV7-2 to TRBJ2-2; the D gene is possibly TRBD1 (5 bases). V was clipped by 4 bases and J by 8 bases, with 11 bases between them. There are 13 residues in the CDR3. Germline values: CDR1 SGHTA, CDR2 FQGNSA. This CDR3 is CASSSRRQGELFF. The DNA for the CDR3 is TGTGCCAGCAGCTCCCGCCGACAGGGGGAGCTGTTTTTT. The variable domain in full, completed from reference TRBV7-2 and TRBJ2-2, reads GAGVSQSPSNKVTEKGKDVELRCDPISGHTALYWYRQSLGQGLEFLIYFQGNSAPDKSGLPSDRFSAERTGGSVSTLTIQRTQQEDSAVYLCASSSRRQGELFFGEGSRLTVL.

The chain employs TRBV7-2 and TRBJ2-6; perhaps TRBD1 as D (5 bases). The length of the CDR3 is 15 residues. The germline V and J ends were trimmed by 0 bases and 4 bases, with 7 bases remaining between them. Per germline, CDR1 SGHTA and CDR2 FQGNSA. CDR3 residues: CASSLARTGANVLTF. The CDR3, as DNA: TGTGCCAGCAGCTTAGCAAGGACAGGGGCCAACGTCCTGACTTTC. The whole variable domain, filled in from reference TRBV7-2 and TRBJ2-6, reads GAGVSQSPSNKVTEKGKDVELRCDPISGHTALYWYRQSLGQGLEFLIYFQGNSAPDKSGLPSDRFSAERTGGSVSTLTIQRTQQEDSAVYLCASSLARTGANVLTFGAGSRLTVL.

The chain is built from TRBV6-5 and TRBJ2-1, with a tentative D call TRBD1 (6 bases). The CDR3 is made up of 12 amino acids. The germline V and J ends were trimmed by 5 bases and 6 bases, with 8 bases remaining between them. Germline loops: CDR1 MNHEY, CDR2 SVGAGI. CDR3 sequence reads: CASSRGFNEQFF. In DNA form, the CDR3 reads TGTGCCAGCAGTAGGGGGTTCAATGAGCAGTTCTTC.

This chain uses TRBV21-1 with TRBJ1-2; the table's TRBD1 call for D was not verified on the DNA. TRBV21-1 is an annotated pseudogene. This CDR3 has 16 residues. CDR3 loop: CASSKMTGQGACGYTF. As DNA, the CDR3 is TGTGCCAGCAGCAAAATGACAGGACAGGGGGCATGTGGCTACACCTTC.